The 19 T cell receptor beta chains presented below share a single source sample, sequenced in a study of tumor and adjacent non-tumor tissue in lung cancer. Three rounds of nested PCR, following a modified ARM-PCR protocol, produced the TCRbeta library. In TCRdb, the multiplex PCR reads were re-called with MiXCR into one record per CDR3 protein. Of roughly 74,000 distinct CDR3 sequences in the sample, over 60% were seen once. This sample's RNA came from whole unsorted tissue. This non-tumor lung sample came from over 3 cm beyond the tumor edge. Sequencing was done on a sample of distant non-tumor lung tissue. The receptors were sampled from a man between 70 and 80 years old with non-small cell lung cancer.

About this clonotype: A much larger clone lies one base from this, so it may be a read error. A read error is likely, as this CDR3 ends without the conserved phenylalanine or tryptophan. This chain links TRBV12-3 or TRBV12-4 with TRBJ2-2; D gene unclear. V was trimmed by 3 bases and J by 2 bases, leaving 10 bases between them. This CDR3 is 15 amino acids long. The CDR3 nucleotides read TGTGCCAGCAGTTTGTACAGCACCAACACCGGGGAGCTGTTTTAT. Translation: CASSLYSTNTGELFY.

This clonotype was detected only a few times. The CDR3 spells CASNQVGGLEETQYF. The CDR3 nucleotides are TGTGCCAGTAACCAAGTTGGGGGCTTGGAAGAGACCCAGTACTTC. The chain joins TRBV4-2 to TRBJ2-5; weak D call: TRBD1 (6 bases). Germline V gives CDR1 LGHNA, CDR2 YNFKEQ. V was pared by 9 bases and J by 3 bases, with 20 bases between. CDR3 length equals 15 residues.

This clonotype has just a few counts. DNA for the CDR3: TGTACCGGCAGCCTGGGACAGGTCTCCTACGAGCAGTACTTC. Protein sequence: CTGSLGQVSYEQYF. The chain joins TRBV11-2 to TRBJ2-7, with 8 nucleotides matching TRBD1. This CDR3 comprises 14 residues. CDR1 is SGHAT and CDR2 is FQNNGV in the germline V gene.

Note on this clonotype: With a much larger clone just one base away, this may be a read error. V is TRBV21-1 and J is TRBJ1-5; the table's D call of TRBD1 was not tested on the DNA. TRBV21-1 is termed a pseudogene. This CDR3 is 15 amino acids long. The CDR3 region is CASIVDRGSNQPQHF. CDR3 coding DNA: TGTGCCAGCATCGTAGATAGGGGTAGCAATCAGCCCCAGCATTTT.

This clonotype was seen a handful of times. This rearrangement joins TRBV6-4 to TRBJ1-6; no clear D. Germline loops: CDR1 MRHNA, CDR2 SNTAGT. The CDR3 covers 15 residues. V was pared by 0 bases and J by 12 bases, with 15 bases between. The CDR3 spells CASSDSVHTIEPLHF. For the CDR3, the DNA is TGTGCCAGCAGTGACTCGGTACATACCATCGAACCCCTCCACTTT.

In the case of this clonotype: This may be a read error: a much more frequent sequence differs by one nucleotide. This chain connects TRBV5-1 to TRBJ2-7; maybe TRBD2 (5 bases). The CDR3 covers 13 residues. Germline V CDR1 and CDR2: SGHRS, YFSETQ. As DNA, the CDR3 is TGCGCCAGCAGCCGAACAGTCGACTACGATCAGTACTTC. It encodes CASSRTVDYDQYF.

Concerning this clonotype: A junction end diverges from the germline sequence, so it may reflect a read error. This chain uses TRBV7-9 with TRBJ1-1; D might be TRBD1 (6 bases). This CDR3 is 14 amino acids long. Germline CDR1 and CDR2: SEHNR and FQNEAQ (reference sequence). The CDR3 DNA sequence: TGTACCAGCAGCTTAGCGGGGGCTGGCACTGAAGCTTTATTT. Its translation is CTSSLAGAGTEALF.

The sample holds many counts of this clonotype. The chain has TRBV11-2 and TRBJ2-7; maybe TRBD2 (9 bases). The germline V and J ends were trimmed by 5 bases and 1 base, with 18 bases remaining between them. Germline CDR1 reads SGHAT; CDR2 reads FQNNGV. The CDR3 has 16 residues. The CDR3: CASSPRGRGGSYEQYF. The CDR3 DNA reads TGTGCCAGCAGCCCCAGGGGGCGGGGGGGATCCTACGAGCAGTACTTC. Based on the CDR3 plus reference TRBV11-2 and TRBJ2-7, the full variable domain is EAGVAQSPRYKIIEKRQSVAFWCNPISGHATLYWYQQILGQGPKLLIQFQNNGVVDDSQLPKDRFSAERLKGVDSTLKIQPAKLEDSAVYLCASSPRGRGGSYEQYFGPGTRLTVT.

In regard to this clonotype: At one of its ends the junction is not consistent with the germline gene, which may arise from a read error. The chain joins TRBV7-9 to TRBJ2-5; TRBD2 matches at 7 bases. The CDR3 runs to 14 residues. Germline-derived CDR1 and CDR2 are SEHNR and FQNEAQ (reference sequence). CDR3 DNA: TGTACCAGCAGCGATGGGAGGGCATTGAAGACCCAGTACTTC. Amino acid sequence: CTSSDGRALKTQYF.

As regards this clonotype: Relative to the germline gene, one junction end is altered; a read error may explain this. This chain joins TRBV28 and TRBJ1-6, with a possible D match to TRBD1 (5 bases). The CDR3 consists of 16 residues. CDR1 and CDR2 (germline): MDHEN, SYDVKM. The CDR3 nucleotides are TGTGCCAGCAGTTTACGGGGGTCAGCTCTATATTCACACCTCCACTTT. It encodes CASSLRGSALYSHLHF.

The chain has TRBV29-1 and TRBJ2-7; possibly TRBD1 for D (6 bases). V was cut by 6 bases and J by 10 bases, with 25 bases left in between. CDR1 is SQVTM and CDR2 is ANQGSEA in the germline V gene. This CDR3 is built from 14 residues. The CDR3 DNA is TGCAGCGTCAGGGGAATGGCCGGAGGTGGGATACAGTACTTC. It yields the protein CSVRGMAGGGIQYF.

On this clonotype itself: Possible read error: a much larger clone is one base away. The chain employs TRBV21-1 and TRBJ1-6; TRBD1 is the table's D call and was not checked against the DNA. TRBV21-1 is deemed a pseudogene. The CDR3 has 14 amino acids. Written as DNA, the CDR3 is TGTGCCAGGTTCAGGGGTTCAATCTATTCACCCCTCCACTTT. It is translated as CARFRGSIYSPLHF.

The genes are TRBV11-2 and TRBJ2-5; D may be TRBD1 (6 bases). This CDR3 comprises 15 residues. V was cut by 5 bases and J by 11 bases, with 24 bases left in between. Germline V CDR1 and CDR2: SGHAT, FQNNGV. This CDR3 reads CASSQGRVGQDTQYF. For the CDR3, the DNA is TGTGCCAGCAGCCAGGGGAGAGTCGGGCAAGATACACAGTACTTC. The full variable domain, with the rest looked up from reference TRBV11-2 and TRBJ2-5, is EAGVAQSPRYKIIEKRQSVAFWCNPISGHATLYWYQQILGQGPKLLIQFQNNGVVDDSQLPKDRFSAERLKGVDSTLKIQPAKLEDSAVYLCASSQGRVGQDTQYFGPGTRLLVL.

Comment on this clonotype: Its ends do not fully match the called genes, so a read error is possible. V and J are TRBV11-2 and TRBJ1-6; TRBD1 aligns across 7 bases. This CDR3 comprises 18 residues. From germline, CDR1 is SGHAT and CDR2 FQNNGV. CDR3 amino acids: CARSSRQGGSSYNSPFHF. For the CDR3, the DNA is TGTGCCAGGAGCTCACGACAGGGAGGAAGTTCCTATAATTCACCCTTCCACTTT.

As to this clonotype: Germline is not matched at one junction end, which may reflect a read error. The chain has TRBV6-2 or TRBV6-3 and TRBJ1-5; possibly TRBD1 for D (5 bases). This CDR3 spans 15 amino acids. The germline gives CDR1 MNHEY, CDR2 SVGEGT. CDR3 nucleotide sequence: TGTACCAGTAGTCAGAACCTGGGGGGCAATCAGCCCCAGCATTTT. Encoded protein: CTSSQNLGGNQPQHF.

A word on this clonotype: Possible read error: a much larger clone is one base away. The chain employs TRBV7-3 and TRBJ2-2; D may be TRBD2 (5 bases). Germline V gene sequence: CDR1 SGHTA, CDR2 FQGTGA. This CDR3 contains 14 residues. The CDR3 DNA reads as TGTGCCAGCAGCTTATACCCGAACACCGGGGAGCTGTATTTT. Amino acids: CASSLYPNTGELYF.

The table lists this clonotype with a count of one. Here the CDR3 omits its conserved ending phenylalanine or tryptophan, so a read error is the likely source. This chain connects TRBV6-5 to TRBJ2-7; 7 bases are shared with TRBD2. The germline V gene encodes CDR1 MNHEY and CDR2 SVGAGI. The CDR3 has 16 residues. Trimming at V came to 6 bases and at J to 3 bases, leaving 14 bases not matched to a gene. Here the CDR3 reads CASRPRTGGRLYEQYL. CDR3 nucleotide sequence: TGTGCCAGCAGACCACGGACTGGCGGGAGACTCTACGAGCAGTACCTC.

This chain connects TRBV6-5 to TRBJ2-1; 7 bases fit TRBD2. After removal of 7 bases from V and 7 bases from J, the junction contained 7 bases not matched to a gene. The germline V gene has CDR1 MNHEY and CDR2 SVGAGI. This CDR3 region has 13 residues. DNA for the CDR3: TGTGCCAGCACCGGCTATAGCGGGAATGAGCAGTTCTTC. Translated, it gives CASTGYSGNEQFF.

V and J are TRBV12-3 or TRBV12-4 and TRBJ1-2, with D possibly being TRBD1 (6 bases). V gave up 9 bases and J gave up 2 bases, with 16 bases separating them. This CDR3 comprises 14 residues. CDR3 amino acids: CASRPGHVNYGYTF. The DNA of the CDR3 is TGTGCCAGTAGGCCGGGACACGTGAACTATGGCTACACCTTC.